This paragraph covers one TCR beta chain sequence. The length of the CDR3 is 14 residues. Germline-derived CDR1 and CDR2 are LNHNV and YYDKDF (reference sequence). The V gene end was trimmed by 2 bases and the J gene end by 8 bases; junction bases not matched to a gene: 7. Seattle researchers signed up patients amid active infection and tracked them longitudinally. This entry belongs to a study of blood T cell repertoires in COVID-19. About the research overall: Sites across the United States, Italy and Spain contributed samples from acute and convalescent COVID-19. T cells, B-cell-depleted T cells, or PBMCs supplied cDNA or gDNA.

As processed by the authors: The authors estimated nucleated cell counts from reference gene primer amplification. The method was immunoSEQ multiplex PCR; TCRdb's version includes in-frame clones alone and lacks a portion of them. V and J calls and clone size are copied from that table; D and trimming were computed from the DNA. Of around 360,000 clones listed, 87% were seen once; the top ten hold about 10%. V usage is TRBV15 and J usage is TRBJ2-5; TRBD1 agrees at 8 bases. The sequenced sample consisted of peripheral blood. This sequence was found in a woman in her 30s with COVID-19, enrolled during active disease. The CDR3 loop reads CATSRSTGGGTQYF. The DNA for the CDR3 is TGTGCCACCAGCAGATCCACAGGGGGTGGAACCCAGTACTTC.